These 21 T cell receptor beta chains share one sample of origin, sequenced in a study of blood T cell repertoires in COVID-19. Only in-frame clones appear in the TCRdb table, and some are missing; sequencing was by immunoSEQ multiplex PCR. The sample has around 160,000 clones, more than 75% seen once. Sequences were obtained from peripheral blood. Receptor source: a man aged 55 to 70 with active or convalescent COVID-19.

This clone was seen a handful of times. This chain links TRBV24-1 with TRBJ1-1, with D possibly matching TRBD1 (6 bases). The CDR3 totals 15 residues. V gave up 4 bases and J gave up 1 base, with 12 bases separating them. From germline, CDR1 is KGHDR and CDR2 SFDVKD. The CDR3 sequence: CATSETGPANTEAFF. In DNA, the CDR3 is TGTGCCACCAGTGAGACAGGTCCGGCGAACACTGAAGCTTTCTTT.

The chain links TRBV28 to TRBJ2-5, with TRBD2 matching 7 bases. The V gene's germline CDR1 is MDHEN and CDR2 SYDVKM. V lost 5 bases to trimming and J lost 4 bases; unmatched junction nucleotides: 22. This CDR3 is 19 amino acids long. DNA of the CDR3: TGTGCCAGCAGTCGATGGAAGACTAGCCAAGGGCCTGGGGTAGAGACCCAGTACTTC. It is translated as CASSRWKTSQGPGVETQYF.

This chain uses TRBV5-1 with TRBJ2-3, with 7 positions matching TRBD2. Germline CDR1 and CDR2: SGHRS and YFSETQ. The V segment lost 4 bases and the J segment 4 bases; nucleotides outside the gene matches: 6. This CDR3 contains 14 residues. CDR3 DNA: TGCGCCAGCAGCCCTACTAGCGCTGCAGATACGCAGTATTTT. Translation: CASSPTSAADTQYF.

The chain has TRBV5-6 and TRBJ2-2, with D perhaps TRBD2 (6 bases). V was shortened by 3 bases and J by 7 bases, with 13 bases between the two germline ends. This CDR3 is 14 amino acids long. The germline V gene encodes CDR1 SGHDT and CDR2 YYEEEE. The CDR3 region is CASSYLAVRGELFF. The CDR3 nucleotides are TGTGCCAGCAGCTATTTAGCGGTCCGCGGGGAGCTGTTTTTT.

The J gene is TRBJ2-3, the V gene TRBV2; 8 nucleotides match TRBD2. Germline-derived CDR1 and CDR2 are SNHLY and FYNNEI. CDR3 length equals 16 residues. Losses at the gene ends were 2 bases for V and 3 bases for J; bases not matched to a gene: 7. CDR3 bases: TGTGCCAGCAGTGAACGTCTAGCGGGCCGAACAGATACGCAGTATTTT. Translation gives CASSERLAGRTDTQYF.

The CDR3 coding sequence is TGTGCCAGCAGCCTAAGGGGGGGCCGGCGCCAAGAGACCCAGTACTTC. Its translation is CASSLRGGRRQETQYF. This chain connects TRBV7-6 to TRBJ2-5, with D maybe TRBD2 (7 bases). V dropped 5 bases and J dropped 1 base, with 17 bases sitting between them. The CDR3 consists of 16 residues. Germline CDR1 SGHVS, CDR2 FNYEAQ.

CDR3 coding DNA: TGTGCCAGCAGCTTAGTTACTAGGGACGAGCAGTACTTC. Amino acids: CASSLVTRDEQYF. The chain recombines TRBV7-8 with TRBJ2-7; TRBD2 might be the D (5 bases). This CDR3 region has 13 residues. Trimming pared 1 base from V and 5 bases from J, leaving 9 bases between. Germline V gene sequence: CDR1 SGHVS, CDR2 FQNEAQ.

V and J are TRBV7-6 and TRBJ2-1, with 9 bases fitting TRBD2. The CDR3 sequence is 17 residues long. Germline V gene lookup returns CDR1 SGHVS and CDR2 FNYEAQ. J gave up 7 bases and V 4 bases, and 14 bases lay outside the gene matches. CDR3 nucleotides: TGTGCCAGCAGCTCGCCTTGGAATAGCGGGAGACCTAATGAGCAGTTCTTC. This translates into CASSSPWNSGRPNEQFF.

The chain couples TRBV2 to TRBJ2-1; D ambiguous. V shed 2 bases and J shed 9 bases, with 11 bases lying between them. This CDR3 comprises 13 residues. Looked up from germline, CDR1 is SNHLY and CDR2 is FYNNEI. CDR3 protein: CASSEYSRSEQFF. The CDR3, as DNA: TGTGCCAGCAGTGAATATTCACGGAGTGAGCAGTTCTTC.

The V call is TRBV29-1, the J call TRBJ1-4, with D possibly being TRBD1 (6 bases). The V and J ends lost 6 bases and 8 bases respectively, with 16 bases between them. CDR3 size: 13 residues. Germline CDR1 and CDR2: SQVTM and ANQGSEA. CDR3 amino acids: CSVALTGGEKLFF. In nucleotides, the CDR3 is TGCAGCGTGGCCCTGACGGGGGGCGAAAAACTGTTTTTT.

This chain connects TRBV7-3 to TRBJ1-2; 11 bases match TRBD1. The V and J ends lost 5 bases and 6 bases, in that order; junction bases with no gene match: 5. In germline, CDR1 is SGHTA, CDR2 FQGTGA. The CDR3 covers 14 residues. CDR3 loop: CASSPGTGGDGYTF. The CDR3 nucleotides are TGTGCCAGCAGCCCTGGGACAGGGGGGGATGGCTACACCTTC.

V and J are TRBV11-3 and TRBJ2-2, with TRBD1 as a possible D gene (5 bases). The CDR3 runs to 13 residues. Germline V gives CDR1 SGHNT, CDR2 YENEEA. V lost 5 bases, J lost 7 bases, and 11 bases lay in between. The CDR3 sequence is CASSPTRVGELFF. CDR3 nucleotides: TGTGCCAGCAGCCCCACCAGGGTCGGGGAGCTGTTTTTT. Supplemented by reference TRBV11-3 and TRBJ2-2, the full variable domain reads EAGVVQSPRYKIIEKKQPVAFWCNPISGHNTLYWYLQNLGQGPELLIRYENEEAVDDSQLPKDRFSAERLKGVDSTLKIQPAELGDSAVYLCASSPTRVGELFFGEGSRLTVL.

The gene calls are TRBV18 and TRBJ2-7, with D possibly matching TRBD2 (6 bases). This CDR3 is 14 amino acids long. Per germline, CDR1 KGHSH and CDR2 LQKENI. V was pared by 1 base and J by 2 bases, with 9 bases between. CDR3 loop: CASSPQDYTYEQYF. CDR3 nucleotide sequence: TGTGCCAGCTCACCACAGGACTATACCTACGAGCAGTACTTC.

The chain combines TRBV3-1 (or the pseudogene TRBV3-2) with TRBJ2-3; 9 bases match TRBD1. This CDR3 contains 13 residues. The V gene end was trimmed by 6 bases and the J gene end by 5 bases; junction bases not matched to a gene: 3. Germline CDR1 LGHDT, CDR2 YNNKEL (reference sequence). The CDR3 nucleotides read TGTGCCAGCAGACAGGGGGCGCGAGATACGCAGTATTTT. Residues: CASRQGARDTQYF.

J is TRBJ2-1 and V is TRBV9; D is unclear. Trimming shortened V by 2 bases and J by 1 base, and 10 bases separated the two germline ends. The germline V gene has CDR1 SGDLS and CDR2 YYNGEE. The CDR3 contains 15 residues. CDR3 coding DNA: TGTGCCAGCAGCGTTGACACCGTATCCTACAATGAGCAGTTCTTC. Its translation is CASSVDTVSYNEQFF.

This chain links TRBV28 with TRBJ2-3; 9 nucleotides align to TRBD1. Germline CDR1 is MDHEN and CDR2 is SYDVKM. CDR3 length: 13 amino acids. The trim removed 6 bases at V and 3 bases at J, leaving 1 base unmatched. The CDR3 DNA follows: TGTGCCAGCAGGGGGACAGGGACAGATACGCAGTATTTT. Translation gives CASRGTGTDTQYF. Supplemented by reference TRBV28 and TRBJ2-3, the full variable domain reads DVKVTQSSRYLVKRTGEKVFLECVQDMDHENMFWYRQDPGLGLRLIYFSYDVKMKEKGDIPEGYSVSREKKERFSLILESASTNQTSMYLCASRGTGTDTQYFGPGTRLTVL.

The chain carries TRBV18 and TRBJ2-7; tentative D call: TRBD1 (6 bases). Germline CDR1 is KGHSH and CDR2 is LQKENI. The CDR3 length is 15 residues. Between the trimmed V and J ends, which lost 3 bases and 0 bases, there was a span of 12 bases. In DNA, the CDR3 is TGTGCCAGCTCACCTCGGGACATCAACTCCTACGAGCAGTACTTC. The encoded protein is CASSPRDINSYEQYF.

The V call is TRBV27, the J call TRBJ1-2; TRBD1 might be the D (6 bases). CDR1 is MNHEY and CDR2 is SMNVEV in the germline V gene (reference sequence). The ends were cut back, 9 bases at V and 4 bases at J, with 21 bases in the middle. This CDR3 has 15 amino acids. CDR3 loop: CASRLRGGPSYGYTF. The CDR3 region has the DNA TGTGCCAGTAGATTACGGGGGGGGCCTAGCTATGGCTACACCTTC.

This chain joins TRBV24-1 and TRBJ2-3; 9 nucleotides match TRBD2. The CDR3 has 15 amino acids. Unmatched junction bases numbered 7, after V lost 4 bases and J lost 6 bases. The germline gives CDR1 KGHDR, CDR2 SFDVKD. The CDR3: CATSEREGPKDTQYF. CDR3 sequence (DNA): TGTGCCACCAGTGAGCGGGAGGGCCCGAAGGATACGCAGTATTTT.

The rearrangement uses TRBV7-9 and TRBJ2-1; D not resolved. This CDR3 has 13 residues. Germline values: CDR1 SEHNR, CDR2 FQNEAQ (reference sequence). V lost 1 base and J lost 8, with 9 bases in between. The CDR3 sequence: CASSLGVAHEQFF. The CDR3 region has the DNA TGTGCCAGCAGCTTAGGAGTAGCCCATGAGCAGTTCTTC.

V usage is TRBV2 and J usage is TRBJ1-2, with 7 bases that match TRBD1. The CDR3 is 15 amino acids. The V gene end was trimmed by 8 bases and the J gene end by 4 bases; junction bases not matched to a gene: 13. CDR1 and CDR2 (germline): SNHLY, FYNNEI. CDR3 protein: CASRRSRDRGYGYTF. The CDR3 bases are TGTGCCAGCCGGAGGTCCAGGGACAGAGGCTATGGCTACACCTTC.